The rows below give T cell receptor beta chains drawn from one sample of a study of T cells in Graves' hyperthyroidism and ophthalmopathy. TCRdb independently ran MiXCR on the multiplex PCR reads; one entry per CDR3 protein. The table has fewer than 750,000 distinct CDR3 sequences, 46% seen once. The sample consisted of peripheral blood or thyroid tissue (not recorded which). The source of these receptors is a woman aged 18-35 years with Graves' hyperthyroidism. CDR3s leave out the opening cysteine and the closing phenylalanine or tryptophan.

CDR3aa	v_gene	j_gene
ASSVGMSNYEQY	TRBV9	TRBJ2-7
ASTRGGTANSPLH	TRBV10-1	TRBJ1-6
ASSWADGYGYT	TRBV27	TRBJ1-2
ASSYRLGINYGYT	TRBV6-5	TRBJ1-2
ASSRPTGGELF	TRBV7-2	TRBJ2-2
AISPRGGETQY	TRBV10-3	TRBJ2-5
SASGSSYNEQF	TRBV20-1	-
ASSHGTGAGANVLT	TRBV14	TRBJ2-6
ASSSLGTDYGYT	TRBV7-3	TRBJ1-2
ASSERQGENQPLH	TRBV2	TRBJ1-6
ASSTHRRANTGELF	TRBV7-3	TRBJ2-2
ASSEGSGGLTEAF	TRBV2	TRBJ1-1
AISESGGGTEA	TRBV10-3	TRBJ2-6
ASSSTVFGNTIY	TRBV7-9	TRBJ1-3
SAKDRGLGRANTGELF	TRBV20-1	TRBJ2-2
AWSQGRRTEAF	TRBV30	TRBJ1-1